The rows below give T cell receptor beta chains drawn from one sample of a study of blood T cell repertoires in COVID-19. Only in-frame clones appear in the TCRdb table, and some are missing; sequencing was by immunoSEQ multiplex PCR. The sample carries 250,000 to 300,000 clones, approximately 83% recorded once. Sequenced sample: peripheral blood. The receptors shown here come from a woman aged 70-85 years with acute or convalescent COVID-19. Each CDR3 is given without its conserved first and last residue. The size entry is marked missing in some rows and otherwise reads once, few, many or a size class.

TRBV5-4	once	TRBJ2-5	ASSVQETQY
TRBV3-1/TRBV3-2	-	TRBJ2-6	ASSPISGANVLT
TRBV18	-	TRBJ1-1	ASSLSQGIYTEAF
TRBV9	-	TRBJ2-1	ASSVGLGSNEQF
TRBV2	-	TRBJ1-2	ASSGPERSVYRGYT
TRBV2	-	TRBJ2-2	ASTPGTSGGGSGELF
TRBV6-5	-	TRBJ2-7	ASSYRGGPASEQY
TRBV10-2	-	TRBJ2-1	ASTPQGGNEQF
TRBV15	once	TRBJ2-3	ATSRNLAGGPGDTQY
TRBV29-1	-	TRBJ2-1	SVDREGAFNEQF
TRBV6-1	-	TRBJ1-5	ASSEGRNQPQH
TRBV5-6	-	TRBJ1-1	ASKALLRGQEAF
TRBV12-3/TRBV12-4	-	TRBJ1-1	ASSLAENTEAF
TRBV4-2	once	TRBJ1-2	ASSQAGGSNYGYT
TRBV2	once	TRBJ2-5	ASSVRRGETQY
TRBV10-1	-	TRBJ2-1	ASSRLAEYNEQF
TRBV11-3	-	TRBJ1-1	ASSLERRIETGGTEAF
TRBV5-1	-	TRBJ1-2	ASSLEGDRTGYT
TRBV5-1	-	TRBJ1-1	ASSRGSSTEAF
TRBV1	-	TRBJ2-1	TSSQYRDNYNEQF
TRBV30	-	TRBJ1-5	AWSGQGLGNQPQH
TRBV5-1	-	TRBJ1-1	ASSWQAQNTEAF
TRBV5-1	-	TRBJ1-1	ASSPDRYMNTEAF